This TCR beta chain was profiled in a study of control samples from healthy donors and cancer patients. Sequenced by immunoSEQ multiplex PCR; TCRdb stores in-frame clones only, minus some. Of 400,000 to 500,000 clones listed, over 75% are singletons. Sequenced sample: PBMCs. The sequence was collected from a man in his forties with head and neck cancer.

CDR3 loop: CASSSRRRPNTGELFF. The CDR3 DNA is TGTGCCAGTAGTTCACGGCGGCGACCAAACACCGGGGAGCTGTTTTTT. J is TRBJ2-2 and V is TRBV19, with no clear D. This CDR3 contains 16 residues. The ends were cut back, 5 bases at V and 2 bases at J, with 15 bases in the middle. Germline values: CDR1 LNHDA, CDR2 SQIVND (reference sequence).